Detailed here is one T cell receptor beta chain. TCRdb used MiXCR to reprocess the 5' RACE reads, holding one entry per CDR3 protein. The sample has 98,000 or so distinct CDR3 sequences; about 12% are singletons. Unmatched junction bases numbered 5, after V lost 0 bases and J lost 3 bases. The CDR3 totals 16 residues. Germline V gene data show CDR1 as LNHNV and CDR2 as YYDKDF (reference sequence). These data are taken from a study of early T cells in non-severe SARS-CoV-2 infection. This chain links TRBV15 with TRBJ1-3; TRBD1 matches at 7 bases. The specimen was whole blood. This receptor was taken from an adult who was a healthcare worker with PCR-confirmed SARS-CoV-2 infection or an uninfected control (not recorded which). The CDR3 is CATSRDKGANGNTIYF. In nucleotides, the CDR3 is TGTGCCACCAGCAGAGATAAGGGGGCTAATGGAAACACCATATATTTT.